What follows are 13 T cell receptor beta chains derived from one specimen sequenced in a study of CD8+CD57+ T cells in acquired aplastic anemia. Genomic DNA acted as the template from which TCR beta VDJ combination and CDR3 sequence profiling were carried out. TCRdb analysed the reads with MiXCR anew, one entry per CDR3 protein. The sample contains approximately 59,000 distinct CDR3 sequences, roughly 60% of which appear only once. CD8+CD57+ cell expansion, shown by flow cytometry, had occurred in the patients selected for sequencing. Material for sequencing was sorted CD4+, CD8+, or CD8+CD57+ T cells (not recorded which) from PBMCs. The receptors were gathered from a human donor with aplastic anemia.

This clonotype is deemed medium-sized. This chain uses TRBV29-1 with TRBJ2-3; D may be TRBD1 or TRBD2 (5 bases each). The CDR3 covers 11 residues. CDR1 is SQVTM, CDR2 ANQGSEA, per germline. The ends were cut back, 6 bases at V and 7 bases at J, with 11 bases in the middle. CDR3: CSVDGAYTQYF. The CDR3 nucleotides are TGCAGCGTGGACGGGGCATATACGCAGTATTTT.

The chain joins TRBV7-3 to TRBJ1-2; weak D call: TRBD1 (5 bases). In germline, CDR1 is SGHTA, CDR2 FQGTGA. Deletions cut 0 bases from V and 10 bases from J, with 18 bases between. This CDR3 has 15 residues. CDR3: CASSLTASGGGSYTF. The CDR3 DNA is TGTGCCAGCAGCTTAACCGCCTCGGGTGGGGGTTCCTACACCTTC.

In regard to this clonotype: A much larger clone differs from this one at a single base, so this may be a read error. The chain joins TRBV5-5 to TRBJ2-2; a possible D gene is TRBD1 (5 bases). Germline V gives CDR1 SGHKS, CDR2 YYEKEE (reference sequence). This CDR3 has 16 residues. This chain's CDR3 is CTSSLVGRANTGELFF. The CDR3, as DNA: TGCACCAGCAGCTTGGTAGGCAGGGCGAACACCGGGGAGCTGTTTTTT.

The DNA for the CDR3 is TGTGCCAGCAGCCCCGATTCACCCCTCCACTTT. This translates into CASSPDSPLHF. The chain links TRBV6-6 to TRBJ1-6; no clear D gene. The CDR3 totals 11 residues. CDR1 and CDR2 (germline): MNHNY, SVGAGI (reference sequence). The V gene lost 6 bases and the J gene lost 8 bases, with 5 bases spanning the gap.

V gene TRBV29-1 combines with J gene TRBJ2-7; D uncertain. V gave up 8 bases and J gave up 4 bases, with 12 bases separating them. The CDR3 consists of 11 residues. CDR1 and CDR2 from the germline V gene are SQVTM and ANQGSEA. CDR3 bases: TGCAGCTCCTCGTCGGGTTACGAGCAGTACTTC. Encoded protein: CSSSSGYEQYF.

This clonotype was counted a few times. CDR3 protein: CASSEFWRGETQYF. CDR3 nucleotides: TGTGCCAGCAGTGAATTCTGGCGGGGGGAGACCCAGTACTTC. The chain uses TRBV25-1 and TRBJ2-5, with 7 bases identical to TRBD2. The CDR3 spans 14 residues. CDR1 and CDR2 (germline): MGHDK, SYGVNS. V lost 1 base and J lost 5; bases outside the gene matches: 4.

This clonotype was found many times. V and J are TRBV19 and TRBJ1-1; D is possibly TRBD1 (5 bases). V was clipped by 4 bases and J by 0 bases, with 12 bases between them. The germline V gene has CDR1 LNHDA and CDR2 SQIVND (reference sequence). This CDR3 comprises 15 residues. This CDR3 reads CASSKAGQLNTEAFF. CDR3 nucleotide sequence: TGTGCCAGTAGTAAGGCAGGACAACTGAACACTGAAGCTTTCTTT.

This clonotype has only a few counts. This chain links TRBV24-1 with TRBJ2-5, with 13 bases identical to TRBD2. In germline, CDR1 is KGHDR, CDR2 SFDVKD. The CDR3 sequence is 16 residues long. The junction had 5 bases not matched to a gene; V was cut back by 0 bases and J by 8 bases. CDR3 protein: CATSDLGTSGDDTQYF. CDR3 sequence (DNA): TGTGCCACCAGTGATTTGGGGACTAGCGGGGATGATACCCAGTACTTC.

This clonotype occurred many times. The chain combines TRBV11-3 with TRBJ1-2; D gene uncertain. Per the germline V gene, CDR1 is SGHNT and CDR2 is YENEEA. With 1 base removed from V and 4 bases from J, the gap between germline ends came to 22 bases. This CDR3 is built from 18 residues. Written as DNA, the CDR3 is TGTGCCAGCAGCTTAGTAGCGGCCGCAGCCCAAAGAGTCTATGGCTACACCTTC. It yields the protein CASSLVAAAAQRVYGYTF.

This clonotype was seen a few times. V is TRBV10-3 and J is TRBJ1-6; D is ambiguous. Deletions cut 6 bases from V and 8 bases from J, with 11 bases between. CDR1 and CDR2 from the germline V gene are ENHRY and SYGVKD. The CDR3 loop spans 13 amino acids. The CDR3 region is CAIRGGKDSPLHF. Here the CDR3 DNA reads TGTGCCATCAGAGGCGGTAAGGATTCACCCCTCCACTTT.

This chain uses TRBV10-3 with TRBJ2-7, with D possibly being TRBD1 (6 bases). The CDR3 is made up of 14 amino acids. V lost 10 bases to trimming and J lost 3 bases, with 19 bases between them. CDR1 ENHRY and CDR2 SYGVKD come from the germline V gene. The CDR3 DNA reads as TGTGCCAGCGGGTCCGTGGGACAATACTACGAGCAGTACTTC. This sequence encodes CASGSVGQYYEQYF.

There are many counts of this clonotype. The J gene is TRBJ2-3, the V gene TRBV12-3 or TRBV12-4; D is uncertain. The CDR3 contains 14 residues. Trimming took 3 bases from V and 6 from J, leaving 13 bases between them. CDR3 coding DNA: TGTGCCAGCAGTTTGGGCGGATCGCACGATACGCAGTATTTT. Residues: CASSLGGSHDTQYF.

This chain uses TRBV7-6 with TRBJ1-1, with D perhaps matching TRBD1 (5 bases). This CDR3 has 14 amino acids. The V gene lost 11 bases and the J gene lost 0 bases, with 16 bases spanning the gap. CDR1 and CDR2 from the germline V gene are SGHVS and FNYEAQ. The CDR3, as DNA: TGTGCCGGCGGCACCGGGACTTTGAACACTGAAGCTTTCTTT. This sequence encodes CAGGTGTLNTEAFF.